The present T cell receptor (beta chain) was sequenced within a study of T cell responses to AZD1222 COVID-19 vaccine. Regarding the study as a whole: Mostly white British, mostly female donors; authors suggested clonal diversity may be underestimated.

Produced via immunoSEQ multiplex PCR; TCRdb's table is partial and in-frame only. Here the sample spans some 110,000 clones, around 87% being singletons. A remark on this clone: Its matching antigen is unknown.

The clonotype was recovered from an adult in good health. Here the sequenced sample was peripheral blood, taken on day 0 of AZD1222 vaccination.

The CDR3 nucleotides are TGTGCCAGTAGTATCATAGGGACAGGGATGAATGAGCAGTTCTTC. Protein product: CASSIIGTGMNEQFF. The chain links TRBV19 to TRBJ2-1, with 9 bases aligning to TRBD1. V trimming: 3 bases; J trimming: 7 bases; junction bases outside the gene matches: 7. CDR1 LNHDA and CDR2 SQIVND come from the germline V gene (reference sequence). This CDR3 spans 15 amino acids.